A single sample gave rise to the 5 T cell receptor beta chains below, sequenced in a study of CD8+ T cells in alopecia areata. Extraction of RNA preceded its reverse transcription into cDNA, which served as the sequencing template. The repertoire was sequenced with immunoSEQ multiplex PCR; TCRdb's copy has only in-frame clones and lacks some. The sample records around 270,000 clones, 58% being singletons. Treatment here: oral pan-JAK inhibitor, 5-10 mg twice daily. Source: CD4+ T cells sorted from blood, taken at week 24, from a patient treated with tofacitinib. Source of these receptors: a human donor with alopecia areata.

V and J are TRBV29-1 and TRBJ2-7; D ambiguous. The CDR3 covers 13 residues. Germline-derived CDR1 and CDR2 are SQVTM and ANQGSEA. The V and J ends lost 5 bases and 3 bases respectively, with 14 bases between them. Written as DNA, the CDR3 is TGCAGCGTTCAGCTGTTACTCGGCTACGAGCAGTACTTC. This gives the protein CSVQLLLGYEQYF.

The chain recombines TRBV4-2 with TRBJ2-7, with D perhaps TRBD2 (5 bases). Trimming stripped 6 bases from V and 3 bases from J, with 21 bases between. Germline lookup yields CDR1 LGHNA and CDR2 YNFKEQ. The CDR3 spans 16 residues. The CDR3 region has the DNA TGTGCCAGCAGTCCCCAAGAGGATTTCGGAGGCTACGAGCAGTACTTC. Translating it yields CASSPQEDFGGYEQYF.

The chain employs TRBV5-1 and TRBJ2-5; 11 bases fit TRBD2. The J call may be in error: the DNA end matches TRBJ2-7 better. The germline CDR1 and CDR2 sequences are SGHRS and YFSETQ. This CDR3 has 17 amino acids. CDR3 coding DNA: TGCGCCAGCAGCTTGGCATCTAGCGGGGGGTTGCGGCTCGAGCAGTACTTC. Residues: CASSLASSGGLRLEQYF.

The V and J genes are TRBV29-1 and TRBJ2-1; 16 bases are a match to TRBD2. CDR1 and CDR2 from the germline V gene are SQVTM and ANQGSEA. The CDR3 runs 16 residues. Germline trimming cut 7 bases from V and 8 bases from J; bases unmatched to any gene: 11. This CDR3 reads CSAGYGTSGGVHEQFF. The CDR3, as DNA: TGCAGCGCCGGTTACGGGACTAGCGGGGGGGTCCATGAGCAGTTCTTC.

The chain combines TRBV30 with TRBJ2-3; D is perhaps TRBD1 (6 bases). V lost 2 bases to trimming and J lost 4 bases, with 13 bases between them. Looked up from germline, CDR1 is GTSNPN and CDR2 is SVGIG (reference sequence). The CDR3 has 14 amino acids. For the CDR3, the DNA is TGTGCCTGGAGTATGTGGGGGCGGCCAGATACGCAGTATTTT. Its protein is CAWSMWGRPDTQYF.